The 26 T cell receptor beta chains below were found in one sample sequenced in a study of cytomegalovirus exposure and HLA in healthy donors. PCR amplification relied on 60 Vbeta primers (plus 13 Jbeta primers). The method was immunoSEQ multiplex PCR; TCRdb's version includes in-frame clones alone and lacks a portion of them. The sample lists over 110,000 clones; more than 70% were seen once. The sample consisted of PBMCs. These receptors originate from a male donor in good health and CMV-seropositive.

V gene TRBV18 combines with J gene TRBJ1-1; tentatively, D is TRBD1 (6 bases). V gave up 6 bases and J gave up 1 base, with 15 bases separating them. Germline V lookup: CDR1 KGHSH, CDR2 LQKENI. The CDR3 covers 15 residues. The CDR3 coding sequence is TGTGCCAGCTCCCAAGACTGGGGGCCGAACACTGAAGCTTTCTTT. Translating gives CASSQDWGPNTEAFF.

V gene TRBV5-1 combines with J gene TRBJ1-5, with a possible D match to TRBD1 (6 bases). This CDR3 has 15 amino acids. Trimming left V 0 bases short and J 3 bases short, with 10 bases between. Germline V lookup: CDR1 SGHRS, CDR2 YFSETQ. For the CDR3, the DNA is TGCGCCAGCAGCTTGGGCAGGGGATTCAATCAGCCCCAGCATTTT. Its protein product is CASSLGRGFNQPQHF.

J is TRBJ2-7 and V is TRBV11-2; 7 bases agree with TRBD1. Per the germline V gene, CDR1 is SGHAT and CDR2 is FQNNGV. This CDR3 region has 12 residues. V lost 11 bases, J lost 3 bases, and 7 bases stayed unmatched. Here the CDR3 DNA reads TGTGCCGCCGGGACAGCTATCTACGAGCAGTACTTC. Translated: CAAGTAIYEQYF. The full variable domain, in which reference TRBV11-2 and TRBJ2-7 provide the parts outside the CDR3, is EAGVAQSPRYKIIEKRQSVAFWCNPISGHATLYWYQQILGQGPKLLIQFQNNGVVDDSQLPKDRFSAERLKGVDSTLKIQPAKLEDSAVYLCAAGTAIYEQYFGPGTRLTVT.

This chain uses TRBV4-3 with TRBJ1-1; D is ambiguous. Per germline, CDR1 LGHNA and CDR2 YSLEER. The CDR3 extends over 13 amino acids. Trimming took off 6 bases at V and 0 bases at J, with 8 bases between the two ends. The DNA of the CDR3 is TGCGCCAGCAGATTACAAGTGAACACTGAAGCTTTCTTT. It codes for CASRLQVNTEAFF.

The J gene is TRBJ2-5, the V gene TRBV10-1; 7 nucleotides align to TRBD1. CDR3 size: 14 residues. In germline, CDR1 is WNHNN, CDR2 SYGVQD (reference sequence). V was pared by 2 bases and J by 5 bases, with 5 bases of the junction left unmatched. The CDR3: CASSEDREQETQYF. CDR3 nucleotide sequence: TGCGCCAGCAGTGAGGACAGGGAACAGGAGACCCAGTACTTC.

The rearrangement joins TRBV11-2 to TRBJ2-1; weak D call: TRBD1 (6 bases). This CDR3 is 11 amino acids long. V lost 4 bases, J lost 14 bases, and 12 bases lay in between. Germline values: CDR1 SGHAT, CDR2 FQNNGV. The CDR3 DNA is TGTGCCAGCAGCTCTGGGGGCTCGGAGTTCTTC. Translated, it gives CASSSGGSEFF.

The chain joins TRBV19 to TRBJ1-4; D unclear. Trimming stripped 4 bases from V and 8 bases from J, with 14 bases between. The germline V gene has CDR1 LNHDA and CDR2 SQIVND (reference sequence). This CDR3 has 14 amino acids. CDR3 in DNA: TGTGCCAGTAGTACCCGGTACGGGGAGGAAAAACTGTTTTTT. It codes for CASSTRYGEEKLFF. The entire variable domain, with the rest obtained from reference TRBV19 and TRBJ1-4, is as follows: DGGITQSPKYLFRKEGQNVTLSCEQNLNHDAMYWYRQDPGQGLRLIYYSQIVNDFQKGDIAEGYSVSREKKESFPLTVTSAQKNPTAFYLCASSTRYGEEKLFFGSGTQLSVL.

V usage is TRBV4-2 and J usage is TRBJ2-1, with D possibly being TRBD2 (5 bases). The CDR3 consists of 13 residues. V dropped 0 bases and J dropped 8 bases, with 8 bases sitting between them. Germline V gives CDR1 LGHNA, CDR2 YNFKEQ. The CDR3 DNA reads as TGTGCCAGCAGCCAAGATCTAGCCGATGAGCAGTTCTTC. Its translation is CASSQDLADEQFF.

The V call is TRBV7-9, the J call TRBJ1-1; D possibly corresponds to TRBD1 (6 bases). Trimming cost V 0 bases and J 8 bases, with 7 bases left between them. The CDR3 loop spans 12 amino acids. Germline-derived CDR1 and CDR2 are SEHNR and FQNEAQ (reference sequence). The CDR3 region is CASSLAGTEAFF. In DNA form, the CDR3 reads TGTGCCAGCAGCTTAGCCGGGACAGAAGCTTTCTTT.

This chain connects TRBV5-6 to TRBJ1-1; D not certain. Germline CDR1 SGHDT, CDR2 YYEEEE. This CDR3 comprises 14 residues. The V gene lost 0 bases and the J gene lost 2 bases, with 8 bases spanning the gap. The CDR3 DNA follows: TGTGCCAGCAGCTTGGCACGGGGAAACACTGAAGCTTTCTTT. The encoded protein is CASSLARGNTEAFF.

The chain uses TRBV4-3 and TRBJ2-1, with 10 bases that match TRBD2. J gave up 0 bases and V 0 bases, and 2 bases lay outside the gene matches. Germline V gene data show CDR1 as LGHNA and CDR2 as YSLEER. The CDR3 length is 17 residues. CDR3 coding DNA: TGCGCCAGCAGCCAAGACTCTAGCGGGAGCTCCTACAATGAGCAGTTCTTC. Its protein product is CASSQDSSGSSYNEQFF.

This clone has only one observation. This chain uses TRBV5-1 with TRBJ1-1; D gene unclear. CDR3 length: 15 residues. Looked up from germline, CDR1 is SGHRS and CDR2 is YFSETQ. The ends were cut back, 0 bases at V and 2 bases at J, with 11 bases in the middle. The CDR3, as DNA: TGCGCCAGCAGCTTGGGGGTTGGAGTTAACACTGAAGCTTTCTTT. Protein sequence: CASSLGVGVNTEAFF.

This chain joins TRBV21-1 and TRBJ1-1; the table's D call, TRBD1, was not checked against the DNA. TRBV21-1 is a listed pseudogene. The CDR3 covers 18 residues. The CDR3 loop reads CASSKVKDRGWGYTEAFF. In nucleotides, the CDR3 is TGTGCCAGCAGCAAAGTGAAGGACAGGGGTTGGGGGTACACTGAAGCTTTCTTT.

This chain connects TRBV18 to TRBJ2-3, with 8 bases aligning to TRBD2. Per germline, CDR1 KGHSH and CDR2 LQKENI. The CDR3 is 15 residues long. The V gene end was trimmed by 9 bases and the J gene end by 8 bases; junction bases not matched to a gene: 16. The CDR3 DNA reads TGTGCCAGTCCCTCGACTAGCGAACCCTCCGGTACGCAGTATTTT. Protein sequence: CASPSTSEPSGTQYF.

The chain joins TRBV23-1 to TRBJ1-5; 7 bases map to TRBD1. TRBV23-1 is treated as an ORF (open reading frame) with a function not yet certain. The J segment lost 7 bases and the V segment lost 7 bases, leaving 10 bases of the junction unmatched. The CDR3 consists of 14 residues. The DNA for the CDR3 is TGCGCCAGCAACCCAACAGGGGTAGGGCAGCCCCAGCATTTT. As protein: CASNPTGVGQPQHF.

The CDR3 loop is CASSLTDSDGYTF. The CDR3 DNA follows: TGTGCCAGCAGCTTAACAGACTCAGATGGCTACACCTTC. The V and J genes are TRBV7-3 and TRBJ1-2; D gene ambiguous. Germline V gene lookup returns CDR1 SGHTA and CDR2 FQGTGA. CDR3 length equals 13 residues. Between the trimmed V and J ends, which lost 0 bases and 6 bases, there was a span of 8 bases. The full variable domain, completed using reference TRBV7-3 and TRBJ1-2, is GAGVSQTPSNKVTEKGKYVELRCDPISGHTALYWYRQSLGQGPEFLIYFQGTGAADDSGLPNDRFFAVRPEGSVSTLKIQRTERGDSAVYLCASSLTDSDGYTFGSGTRLTVV.

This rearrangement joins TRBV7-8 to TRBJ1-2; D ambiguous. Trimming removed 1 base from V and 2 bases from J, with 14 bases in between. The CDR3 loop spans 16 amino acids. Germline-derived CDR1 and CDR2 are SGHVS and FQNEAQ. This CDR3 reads CASSLGLGRENYGYTF. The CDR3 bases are TGTGCCAGCAGCTTAGGCTTAGGTAGGGAGAACTATGGCTACACCTTC. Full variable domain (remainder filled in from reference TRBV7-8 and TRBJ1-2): GAGVSQSPRYKVAKRGQDVALRCDPISGHVSLFWYQQALGQGPEFLTYFQNEAQLDKSGLPSDRFFAERPEGSVSTLKIQRTQQEDSAVYLCASSLGLGRENYGYTFGSGTRLTVV.

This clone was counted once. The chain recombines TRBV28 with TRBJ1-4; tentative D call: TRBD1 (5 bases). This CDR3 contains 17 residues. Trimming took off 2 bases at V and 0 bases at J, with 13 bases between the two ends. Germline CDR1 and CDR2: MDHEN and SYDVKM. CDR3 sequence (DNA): TGTGCCAGCAGTTTAGCCCTCACGGGGGCAACTAATGAAAAACTGTTTTTT. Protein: CASSLALTGATNEKLFF.

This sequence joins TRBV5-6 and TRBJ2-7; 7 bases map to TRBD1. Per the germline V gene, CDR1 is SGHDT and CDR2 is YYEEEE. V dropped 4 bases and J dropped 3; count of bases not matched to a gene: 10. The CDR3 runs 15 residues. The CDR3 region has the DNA TGTGCCAGCAGCCAAGGACAGGCATCATTCTACGAGCAGTACTTC. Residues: CASSQGQASFYEQYF.

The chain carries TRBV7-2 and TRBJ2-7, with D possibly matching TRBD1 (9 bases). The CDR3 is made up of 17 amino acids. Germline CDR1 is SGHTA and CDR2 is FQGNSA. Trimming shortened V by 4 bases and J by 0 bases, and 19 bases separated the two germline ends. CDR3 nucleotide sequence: TGTGCCAGCAGCTCACGGGGGGGACAGGGCGTCTCCTACGAGCAGTACTTC. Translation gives CASSSRGGQGVSYEQYF.

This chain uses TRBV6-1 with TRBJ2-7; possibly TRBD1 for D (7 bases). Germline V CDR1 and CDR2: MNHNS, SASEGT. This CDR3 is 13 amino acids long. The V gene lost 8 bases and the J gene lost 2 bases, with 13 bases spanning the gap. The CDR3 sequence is CASSGGITYEQYF. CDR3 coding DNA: TGTGCCAGCTCAGGGGGGATCACCTACGAGCAGTACTTC.

The CDR3 DNA sequence: TGTGCCAGCAGTGTCAGGACTAGCGGGATGGTTGGTGGCACCTACGAGCAGTACTTC. Amino acids: CASSVRTSGMVGGTYEQYF. V is TRBV6-1 and J is TRBJ2-7; 12 bases are shared with TRBD2. Germline assignment: CDR1 MNHNS and CDR2 SASEGT. This CDR3 is 19 amino acids long. Losses at the gene ends were 4 bases for V and 2 bases for J; bases not matched to a gene: 15.

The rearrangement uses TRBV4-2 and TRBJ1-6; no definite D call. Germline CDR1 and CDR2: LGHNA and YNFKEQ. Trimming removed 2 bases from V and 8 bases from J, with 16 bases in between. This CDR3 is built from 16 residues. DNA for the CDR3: TGTGCCAGCAGCCAAAGGGAAAACGTCGGGGATTCACCCCTCCACTTT. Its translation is CASSQRENVGDSPLHF.

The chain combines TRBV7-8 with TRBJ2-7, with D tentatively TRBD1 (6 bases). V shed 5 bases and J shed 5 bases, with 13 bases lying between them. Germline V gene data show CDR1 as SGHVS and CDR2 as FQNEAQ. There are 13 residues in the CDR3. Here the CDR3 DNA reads TGTGCCAGCAGCCGCCCCAGGGGCGACGAGCAGTACTTC. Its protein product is CASSRPRGDEQYF.

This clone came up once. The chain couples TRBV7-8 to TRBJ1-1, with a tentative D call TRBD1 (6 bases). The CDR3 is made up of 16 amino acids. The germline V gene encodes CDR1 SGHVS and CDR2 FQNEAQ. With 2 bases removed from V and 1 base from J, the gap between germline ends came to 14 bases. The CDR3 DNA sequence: TGTGCCAGCAGCTTAAGTTGGCGGACAGAGAACACTGAAGCTTTCTTT. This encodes CASSLSWRTENTEAFF.

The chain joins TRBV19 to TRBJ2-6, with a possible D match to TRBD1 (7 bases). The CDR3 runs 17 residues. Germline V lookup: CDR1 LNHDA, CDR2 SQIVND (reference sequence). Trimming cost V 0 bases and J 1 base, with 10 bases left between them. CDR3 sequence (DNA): TGTGCCAGTAGTATAGATCCAGGGGGGTCTGGGGCCAACGTCCTGACTTTC. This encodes CASSIDPGGSGANVLTF.